This is a list of T cell receptor beta chains from one sample in a study of cytomegalovirus exposure and HLA in healthy donors. Clones were read by immunoSEQ multiplex PCR, and TCRdb kept only the in-frame ones, dropping some. The sample contains 90,000 to 150,000 clones, around 88% of which appear only once. Material: PBMCs. These receptors originate from a man aged 18-30 years in good health and CMV-seronegative. CDR3s include the opening cysteine and the closing phenylalanine or tryptophan. Fields, in order: J gene, V gene, clone size, D gene, CDR3 protein, CDR3 DNA. The D gene is left open where the match is weak. A clone size is listed for some rows: how often the clone was seen (once, few, many), or a class if it is expanded.

j_call: TRBJ2-1
v_call: TRBV5-1
clone_size: .
d_call: .
cdr3_aa: CASSLEFRQPLKQFF
cdr3_nt: TGCGCCAGCAGCTTGGAGTTTCGACAGCCCTTGAAGCAGTTCTTC

j_call: TRBJ2-3
v_call: TRBV7-9
clone_size: .
d_call: TRBD2
cdr3_aa: CASSPPSGGQPDTQYF
cdr3_nt: TGTGCCAGCAGCCCCCCAAGCGGGGGACAACCAGATACGCAGTATTTT

j_call: TRBJ1-4
v_call: TRBV6-1
clone_size: .
d_call: TRBD1
cdr3_aa: CAVSVNRGYEKLFF
cdr3_nt: TGTGCCGTTAGCGTGAACAGGGGTTATGAAAAACTGTTTTTT

j_call: TRBJ2-7
v_call: TRBV7-6
clone_size: .
d_call: TRBD1
cdr3_aa: CASSSTGGRNYEQYF
cdr3_nt: TGTGCCAGCAGCTCGACAGGGGGCCGAAACTACGAGCAGTACTTC

j_call: TRBJ1-3
v_call: TRBV7-9
clone_size: .
d_call: .
cdr3_aa: CASSPGDRSPGNTIYF
cdr3_nt: TGTGCCAGCAGCCCCGGAGACAGATCCCCGGGAAACACCATATATTTT

j_call: TRBJ2-7
v_call: TRBV7-9
clone_size: once
d_call: TRBD1
cdr3_aa: CASSSDRVEQYF
cdr3_nt: TGTGCCAGCAGCTCGGACAGGGTGGAGCAGTACTTC

j_call: TRBJ2-7
v_call: TRBV19
clone_size: .
d_call: TRBD2
cdr3_aa: CASSSRLAGEVAYEQYF
cdr3_nt: TGTGCCAGTAGTTCGCGACTAGCGGGAGAGGTAGCCTACGAGCAGTACTTC

j_call: TRBJ2-7
v_call: TRBV11-3
clone_size: .
d_call: TRBD1
cdr3_aa: CASSFRTGNEQYF
cdr3_nt: TGTGCCAGCAGCTTCCGGACAGGGAACGAGCAGTACTTC

j_call: TRBJ2-2
v_call: TRBV10-1
clone_size: .
d_call: TRBD2
cdr3_aa: CASSEFSGGITSGELFF
cdr3_nt: TGCGCCAGCAGTGAGTTTAGCGGGGGGATTACCTCCGGGGAGCTGTTTTTT

j_call: TRBJ2-7
v_call: TRBV11-3
clone_size: .
d_call: TRBD2
cdr3_aa: CASSFSTSGSEQYF
cdr3_nt: TGTGCCAGCAGCTTTTCAACTAGCGGGAGCGAGCAGTACTTC

j_call: TRBJ2-7
v_call: TRBV18
clone_size: .
d_call: .
cdr3_aa: CASSRTILEQYF
cdr3_nt: TGTGCCAGCTCACGTACAATCCTCGAGCAGTACTTC

j_call: TRBJ1-1
v_call: TRBV6-1
clone_size: .
d_call: TRBD1
cdr3_aa: CASRETGRDTEAFF
cdr3_nt: TGTGCCAGCAGGGAGACAGGGCGGGACACTGAAGCTTTCTTT

j_call: TRBJ2-3
v_call: TRBV18
clone_size: .
d_call: TRBD1
cdr3_aa: CASSPLGQEGDTQYF
cdr3_nt: TGTGCCAGCTCACCGCTCGGACAGGAAGGAGATACGCAGTATTTT

j_call: TRBJ2-1
v_call: TRBV11-2
clone_size: .
d_call: .
cdr3_aa: CASSFGGRSGTSYNEQFF
cdr3_nt: TGTGCCAGCAGCTTTGGGGGGCGGAGCGGGACCTCCTACAATGAGCAGTTCTTC

j_call: TRBJ2-7
v_call: TRBV19
clone_size: .
d_call: .
cdr3_aa: CASSISRTDEQYF
cdr3_nt: TGTGCCAGTAGTATAAGTCGCACGGACGAGCAGTACTTC

j_call: TRBJ2-1
v_call: TRBV29-1
clone_size: .
d_call: TRBD2
cdr3_aa: CSVAVLARDEQFF
cdr3_nt: TGCAGCGTTGCGGTACTAGCGAGGGATGAGCAGTTCTTC